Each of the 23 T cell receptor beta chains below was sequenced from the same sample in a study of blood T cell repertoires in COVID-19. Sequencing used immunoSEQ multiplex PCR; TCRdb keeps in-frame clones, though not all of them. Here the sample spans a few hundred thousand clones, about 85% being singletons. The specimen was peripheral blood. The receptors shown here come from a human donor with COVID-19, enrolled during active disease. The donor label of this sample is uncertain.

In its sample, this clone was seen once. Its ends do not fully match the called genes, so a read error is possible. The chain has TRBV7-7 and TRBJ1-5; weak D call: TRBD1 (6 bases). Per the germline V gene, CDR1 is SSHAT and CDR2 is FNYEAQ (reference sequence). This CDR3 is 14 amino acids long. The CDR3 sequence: CASRNRASNQPQHF. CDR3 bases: TGTGCTAGCAGAAACAGGGCGTCCAATCAGCCCCAGCATTTT.

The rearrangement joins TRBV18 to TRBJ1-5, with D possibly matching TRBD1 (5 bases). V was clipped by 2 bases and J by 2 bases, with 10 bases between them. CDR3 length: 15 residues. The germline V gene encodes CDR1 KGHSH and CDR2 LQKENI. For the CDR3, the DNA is TGTGCCAGCTCACCAACAGGCTCGGGCAATCAGCCCCAGCATTTT. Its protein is CASSPTGSGNQPQHF.

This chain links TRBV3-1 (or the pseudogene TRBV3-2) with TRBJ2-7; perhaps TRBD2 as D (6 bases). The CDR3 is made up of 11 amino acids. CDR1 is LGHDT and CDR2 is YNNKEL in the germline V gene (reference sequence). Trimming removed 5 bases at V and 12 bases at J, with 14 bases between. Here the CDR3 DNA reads TGTGCCAGCAGCACGGGACTTAGTCGGTACTTC. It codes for CASSTGLSRYF.

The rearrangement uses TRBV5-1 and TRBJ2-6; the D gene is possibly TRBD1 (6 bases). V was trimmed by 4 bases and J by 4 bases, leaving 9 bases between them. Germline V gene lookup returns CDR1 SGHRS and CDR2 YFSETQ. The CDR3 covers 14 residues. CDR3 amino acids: CASSPGAGANVLTF. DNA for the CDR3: TGCGCCAGCAGCCCAGGGGCAGGGGCCAACGTCCTGACTTTC.

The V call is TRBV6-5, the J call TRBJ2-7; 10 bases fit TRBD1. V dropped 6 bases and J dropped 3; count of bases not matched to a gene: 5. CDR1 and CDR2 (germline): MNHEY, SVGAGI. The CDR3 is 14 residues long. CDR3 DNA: TGTGCCAGCAGCCTGCGGGACAGGGGCTACGAGCAGTACTTC. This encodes CASSLRDRGYEQYF.

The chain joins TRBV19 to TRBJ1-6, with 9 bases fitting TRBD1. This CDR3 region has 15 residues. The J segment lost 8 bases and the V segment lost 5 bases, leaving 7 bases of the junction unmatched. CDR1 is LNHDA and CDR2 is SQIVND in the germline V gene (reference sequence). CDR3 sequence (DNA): TGTGCCAGTAGTTGGACAGGGGAAGAAGATTCACCCCTCCACTTT. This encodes CASSWTGEEDSPLHF.

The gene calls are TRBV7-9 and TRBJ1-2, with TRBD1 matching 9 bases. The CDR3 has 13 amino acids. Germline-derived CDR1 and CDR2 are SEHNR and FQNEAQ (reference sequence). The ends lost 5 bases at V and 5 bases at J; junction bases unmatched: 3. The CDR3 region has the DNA TGTGCCAGCAGCCCAGGACAGGGGTATGGCTACACCTTC. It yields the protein CASSPGQGYGYTF.

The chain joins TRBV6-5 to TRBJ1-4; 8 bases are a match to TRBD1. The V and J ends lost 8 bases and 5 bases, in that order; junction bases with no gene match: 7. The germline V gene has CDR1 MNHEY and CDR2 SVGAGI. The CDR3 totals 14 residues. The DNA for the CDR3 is TGTGCCAGCGTATTGGACAGGGCAAATGAAAAACTGTTTTTT. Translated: CASVLDRANEKLFF.

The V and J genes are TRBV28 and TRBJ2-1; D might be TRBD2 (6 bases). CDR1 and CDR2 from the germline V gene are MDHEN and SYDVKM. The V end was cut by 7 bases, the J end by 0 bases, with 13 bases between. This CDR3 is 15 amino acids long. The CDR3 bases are TGTGCCAGCACCCGGGAGCTGGGCTCCTACAATGAGCAGTTCTTC. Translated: CASTRELGSYNEQFF.

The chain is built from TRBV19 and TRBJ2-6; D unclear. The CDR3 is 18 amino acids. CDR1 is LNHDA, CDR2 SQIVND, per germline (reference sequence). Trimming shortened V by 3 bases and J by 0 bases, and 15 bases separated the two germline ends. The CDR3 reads CASSILPGIDSGANVLTF. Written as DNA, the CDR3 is TGTGCCAGTAGTATTCTCCCAGGCATTGACTCTGGGGCCAACGTCCTGACTTTC.

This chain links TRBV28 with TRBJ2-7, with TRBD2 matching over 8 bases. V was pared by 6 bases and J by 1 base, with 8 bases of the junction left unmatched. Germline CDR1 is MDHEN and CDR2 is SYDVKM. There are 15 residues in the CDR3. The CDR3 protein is CASSPRGGPSYEQYF. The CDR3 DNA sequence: TGTGCCAGCAGCCCCCGGGGGGGACCTTCCTACGAGCAGTACTTC.

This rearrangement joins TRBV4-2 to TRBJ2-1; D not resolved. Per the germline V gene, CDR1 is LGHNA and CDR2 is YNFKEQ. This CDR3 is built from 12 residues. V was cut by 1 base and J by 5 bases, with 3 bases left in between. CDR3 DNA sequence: TGTGCCAGCAGCCAAGTAAACAATGAGCAGTTCTTC. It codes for CASSQVNNEQFF.

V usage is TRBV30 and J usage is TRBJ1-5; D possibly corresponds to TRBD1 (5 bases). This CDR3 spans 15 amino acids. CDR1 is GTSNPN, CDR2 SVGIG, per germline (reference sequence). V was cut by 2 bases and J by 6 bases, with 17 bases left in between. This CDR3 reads CAWSPTRGGGQPQHF. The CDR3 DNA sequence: TGTGCCTGGAGTCCCACGCGGGGGGGAGGTCAGCCCCAGCATTTT.

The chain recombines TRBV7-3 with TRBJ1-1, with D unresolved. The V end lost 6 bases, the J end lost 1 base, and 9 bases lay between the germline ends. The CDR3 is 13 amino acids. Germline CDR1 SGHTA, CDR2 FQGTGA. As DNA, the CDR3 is TGTGCCAGCAGGAGAGGCGCGAACACTGAAGCTTTCTTT. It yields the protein CASRRGANTEAFF.

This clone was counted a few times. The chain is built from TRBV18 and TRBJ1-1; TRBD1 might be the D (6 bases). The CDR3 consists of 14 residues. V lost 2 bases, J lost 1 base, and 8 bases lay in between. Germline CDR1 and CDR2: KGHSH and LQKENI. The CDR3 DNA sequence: TGTGCCAGCTCACCATCAGGGGCGAACACTGAAGCTTTCTTT. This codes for CASSPSGANTEAFF.

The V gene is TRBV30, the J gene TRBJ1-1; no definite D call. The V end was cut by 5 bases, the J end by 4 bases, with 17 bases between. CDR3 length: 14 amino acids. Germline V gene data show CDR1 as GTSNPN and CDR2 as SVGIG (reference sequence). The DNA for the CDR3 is TGTGCCTGGGGCAGCGGGGTAGGCGGCACTGAAGCTTTCTTT. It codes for CAWGSGVGGTEAFF.

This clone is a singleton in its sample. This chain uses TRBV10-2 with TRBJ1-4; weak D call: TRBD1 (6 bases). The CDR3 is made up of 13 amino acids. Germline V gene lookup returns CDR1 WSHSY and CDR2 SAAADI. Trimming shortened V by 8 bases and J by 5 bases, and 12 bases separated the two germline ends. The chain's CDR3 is CASGGGSNEKLFF. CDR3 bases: TGCGCCAGCGGGGGCGGATCGAATGAAAAACTGTTTTTT.

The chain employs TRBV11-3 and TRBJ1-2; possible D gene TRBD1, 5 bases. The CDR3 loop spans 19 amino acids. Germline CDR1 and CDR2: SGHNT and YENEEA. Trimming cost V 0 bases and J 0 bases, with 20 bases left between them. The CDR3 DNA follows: TGTGCCAGCAGCTTAGATTCGATTCGACAGACGGATGCTAACTATGGCTACACCTTC. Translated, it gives CASSLDSIRQTDANYGYTF.

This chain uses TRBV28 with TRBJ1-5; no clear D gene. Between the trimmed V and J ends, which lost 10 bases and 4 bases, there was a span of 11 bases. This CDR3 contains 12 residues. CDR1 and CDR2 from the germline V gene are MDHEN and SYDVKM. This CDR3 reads CAIGGPNQPQHF. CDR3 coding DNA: TGTGCCATCGGTGGGCCGAATCAGCCCCAGCATTTT.

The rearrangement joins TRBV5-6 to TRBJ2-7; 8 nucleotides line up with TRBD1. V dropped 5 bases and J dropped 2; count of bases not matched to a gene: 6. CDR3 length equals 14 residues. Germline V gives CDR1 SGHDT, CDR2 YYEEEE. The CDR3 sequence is CASRAQGATYEQYF. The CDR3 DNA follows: TGTGCCAGCAGGGCCCAGGGGGCTACCTACGAGCAGTACTTC.

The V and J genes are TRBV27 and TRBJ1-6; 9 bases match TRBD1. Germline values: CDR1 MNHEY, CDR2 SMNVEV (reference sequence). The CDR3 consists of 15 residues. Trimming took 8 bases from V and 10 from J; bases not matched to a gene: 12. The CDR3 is CASAGTGTEGSPLHF. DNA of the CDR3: TGTGCCAGCGCCGGGACAGGGACGGAAGGCTCACCCCTCCACTTT.

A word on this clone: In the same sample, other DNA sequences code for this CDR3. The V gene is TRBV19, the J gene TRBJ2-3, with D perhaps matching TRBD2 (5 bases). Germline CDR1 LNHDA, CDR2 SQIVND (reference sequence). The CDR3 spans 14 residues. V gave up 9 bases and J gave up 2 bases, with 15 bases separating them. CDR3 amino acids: CASTPSGSTDTQYF. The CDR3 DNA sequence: TGTGCCAGCACCCCGAGCGGATCCACAGATACGCAGTATTTT.

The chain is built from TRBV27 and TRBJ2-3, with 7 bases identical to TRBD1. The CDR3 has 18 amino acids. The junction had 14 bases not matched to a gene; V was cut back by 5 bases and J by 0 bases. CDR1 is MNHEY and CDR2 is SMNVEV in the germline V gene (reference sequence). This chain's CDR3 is CASSTRPRQGFSTDTQYF. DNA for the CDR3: TGTGCCAGCAGTACCCGCCCGAGACAGGGTTTTAGCACAGATACGCAGTATTTT.